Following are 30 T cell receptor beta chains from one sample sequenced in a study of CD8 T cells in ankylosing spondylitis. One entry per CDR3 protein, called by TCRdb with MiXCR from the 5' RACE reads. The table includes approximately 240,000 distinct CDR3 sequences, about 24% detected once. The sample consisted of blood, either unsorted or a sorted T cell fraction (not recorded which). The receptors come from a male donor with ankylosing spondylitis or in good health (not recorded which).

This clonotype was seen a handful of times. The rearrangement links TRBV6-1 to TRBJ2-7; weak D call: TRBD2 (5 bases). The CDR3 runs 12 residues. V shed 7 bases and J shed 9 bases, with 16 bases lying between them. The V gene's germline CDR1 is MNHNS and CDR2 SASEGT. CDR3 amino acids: CASNDKRSVQYF. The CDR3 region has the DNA TGTGCCAGCAATGACAAGCGGAGCGTGCAGTACTTC.

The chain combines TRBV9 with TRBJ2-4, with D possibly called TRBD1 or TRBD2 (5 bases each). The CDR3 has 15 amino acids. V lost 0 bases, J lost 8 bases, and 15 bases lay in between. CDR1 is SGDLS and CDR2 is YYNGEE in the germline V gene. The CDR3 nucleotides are TGTGCCAGCAGCGTAGGCGACACTTCGGGGCACATTCAGTACTTC. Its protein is CASSVGDTSGHIQYF.

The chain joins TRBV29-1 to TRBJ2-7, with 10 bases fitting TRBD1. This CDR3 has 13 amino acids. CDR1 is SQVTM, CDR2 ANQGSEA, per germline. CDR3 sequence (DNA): TGCGGCGGGGTGACAGGGGGCGTCTACGAGCAGTACTTC. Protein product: CGGVTGGVYEQYF.

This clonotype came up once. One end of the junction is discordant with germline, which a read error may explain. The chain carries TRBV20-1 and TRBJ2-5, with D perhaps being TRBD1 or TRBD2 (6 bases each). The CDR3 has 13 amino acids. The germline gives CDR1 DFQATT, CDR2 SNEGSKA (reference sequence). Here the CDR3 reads CSSSWGASETQYF. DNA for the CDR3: TGCAGTTCTAGCTGGGGGGCCTCAGAGACCCAGTACTTC.

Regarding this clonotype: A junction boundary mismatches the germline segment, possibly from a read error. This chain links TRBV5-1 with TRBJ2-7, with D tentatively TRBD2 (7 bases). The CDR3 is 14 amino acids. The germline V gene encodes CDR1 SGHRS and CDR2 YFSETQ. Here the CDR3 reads CASSLEGEGYEQYF. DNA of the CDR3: TGCGCCAGTAGCTTGGAGGGGGAGGGCTACGAGCAGTACTTC.

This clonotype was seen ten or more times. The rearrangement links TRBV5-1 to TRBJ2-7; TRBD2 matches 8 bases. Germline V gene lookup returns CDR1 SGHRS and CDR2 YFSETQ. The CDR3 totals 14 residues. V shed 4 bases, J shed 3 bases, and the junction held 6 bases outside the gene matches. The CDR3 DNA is TGCGCCAGCAGCCCCGACCGGGGGGGCTACGAGCAGTACTTC. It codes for CASSPDRGGYEQYF.

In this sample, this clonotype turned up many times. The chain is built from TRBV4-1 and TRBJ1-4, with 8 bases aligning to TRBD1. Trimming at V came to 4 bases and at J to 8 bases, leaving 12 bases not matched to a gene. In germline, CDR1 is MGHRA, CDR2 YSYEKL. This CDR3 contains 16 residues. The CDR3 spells CASSPRIGRGPEKLFF. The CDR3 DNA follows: TGCGCCAGCAGCCCTCGCATCGGCAGGGGGCCCGAAAAACTGTTTTTT.

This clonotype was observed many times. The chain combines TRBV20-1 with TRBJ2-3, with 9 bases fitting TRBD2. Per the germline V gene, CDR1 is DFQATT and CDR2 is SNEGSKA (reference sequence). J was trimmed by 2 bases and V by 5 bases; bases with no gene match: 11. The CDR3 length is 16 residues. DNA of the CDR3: TGCAGTGCTGAGGGCGGGGGGGCATCTGACACAGATACGCAGTATTTT. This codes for CSAEGGGASDTDTQYF.

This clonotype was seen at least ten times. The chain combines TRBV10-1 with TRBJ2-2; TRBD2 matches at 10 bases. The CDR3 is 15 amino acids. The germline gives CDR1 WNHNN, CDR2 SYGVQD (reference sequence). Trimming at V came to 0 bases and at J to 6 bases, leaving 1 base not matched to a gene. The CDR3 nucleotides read TGCGCCAGCAGTGAGTCGGGGACTAGCGCCGGGGAGCTGTTTTTT. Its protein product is CASSESGTSAGELFF.

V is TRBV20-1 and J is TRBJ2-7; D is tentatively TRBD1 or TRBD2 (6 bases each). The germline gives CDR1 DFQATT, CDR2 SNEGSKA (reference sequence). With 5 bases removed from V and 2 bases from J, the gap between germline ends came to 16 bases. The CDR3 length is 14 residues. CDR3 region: CSALRGDNTYEQYF. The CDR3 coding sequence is TGCAGTGCTCTTAGGGGGGACAACACCTACGAGCAGTACTTC.

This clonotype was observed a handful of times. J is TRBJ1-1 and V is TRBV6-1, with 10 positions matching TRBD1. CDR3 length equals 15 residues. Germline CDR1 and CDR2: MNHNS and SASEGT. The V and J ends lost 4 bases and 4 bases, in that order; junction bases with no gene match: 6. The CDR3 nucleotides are TGTGCCAGCAGTGGGGGACAGGGGAGGGTCACTGAAGCTTTCTTT. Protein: CASSGGQGRVTEAFF.

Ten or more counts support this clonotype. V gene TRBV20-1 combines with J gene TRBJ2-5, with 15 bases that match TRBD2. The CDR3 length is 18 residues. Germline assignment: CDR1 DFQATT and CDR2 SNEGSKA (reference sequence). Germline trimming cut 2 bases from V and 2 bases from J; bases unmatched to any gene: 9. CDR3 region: CSARIAGTSGGYQETQYF. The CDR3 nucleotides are TGCAGTGCTAGAATTGCCGGGACTAGCGGGGGGTATCAAGAGACCCAGTACTTC.

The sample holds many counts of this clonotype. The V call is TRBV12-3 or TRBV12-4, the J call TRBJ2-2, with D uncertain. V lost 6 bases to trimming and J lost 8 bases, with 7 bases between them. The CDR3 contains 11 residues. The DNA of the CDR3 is TGTGCCAGCAGCAGGATTGGGGAGCTGTTTTTT. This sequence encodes CASSRIGELFF.

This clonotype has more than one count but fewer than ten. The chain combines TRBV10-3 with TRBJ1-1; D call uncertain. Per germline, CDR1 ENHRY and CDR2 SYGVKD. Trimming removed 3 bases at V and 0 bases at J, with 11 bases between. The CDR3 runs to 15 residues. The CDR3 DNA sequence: TGTGCCATCAGTGATGAGGGTAGGGTGAACACTGAAGCTTTCTTT. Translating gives CAISDEGRVNTEAFF.

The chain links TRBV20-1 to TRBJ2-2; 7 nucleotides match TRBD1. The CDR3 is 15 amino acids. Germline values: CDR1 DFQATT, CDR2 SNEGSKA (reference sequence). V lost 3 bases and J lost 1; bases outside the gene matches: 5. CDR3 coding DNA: TGCAGTGCTAGTCAGTGGGACAGGAACACCGGGGAGCTGTTTTTT. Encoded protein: CSASQWDRNTGELFF.

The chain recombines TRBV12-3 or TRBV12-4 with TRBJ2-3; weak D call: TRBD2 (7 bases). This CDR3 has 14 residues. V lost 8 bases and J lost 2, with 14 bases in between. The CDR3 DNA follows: TGTGCCAGCGTGCGGGGGCACCCCACAGATACGCAGTATTTT. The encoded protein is CASVRGHPTDTQYF.

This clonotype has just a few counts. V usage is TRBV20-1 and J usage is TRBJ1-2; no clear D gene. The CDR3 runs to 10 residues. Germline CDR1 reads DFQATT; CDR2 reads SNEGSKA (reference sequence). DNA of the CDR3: TGCATCCCCCCCGACTATGGCTACACCTTC. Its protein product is CIPPDYGYTF.

This chain's CDR3 is CSARVADKFSYEQYF. Here the CDR3 DNA reads TGCAGCGCTCGGGTGGCCGATAAATTCTCCTACGAGCAGTACTTC. The chain is built from TRBV29-1 and TRBJ2-7; the D is unclear. Germline V lookup: CDR1 SQVTM, CDR2 ANQGSEA. The V end was cut by 7 bases, the J end by 0 bases, with 19 bases between. The CDR3 has 15 residues.

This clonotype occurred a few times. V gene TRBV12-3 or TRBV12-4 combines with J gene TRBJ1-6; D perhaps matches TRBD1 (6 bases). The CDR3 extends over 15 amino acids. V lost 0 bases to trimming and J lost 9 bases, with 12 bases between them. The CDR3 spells CASSLAAGAGSPLHF. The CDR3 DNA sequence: TGTGCCAGCAGTTTAGCAGCAGGGGCGGGTTCACCCCTCCACTTT.

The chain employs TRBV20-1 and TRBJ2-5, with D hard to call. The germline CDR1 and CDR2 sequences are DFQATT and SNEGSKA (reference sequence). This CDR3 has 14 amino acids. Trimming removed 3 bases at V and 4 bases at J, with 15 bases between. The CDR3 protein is CSASMGLHGETQYF. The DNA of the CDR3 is TGCAGTGCTAGTATGGGTTTGCACGGAGAGACCCAGTACTTC.

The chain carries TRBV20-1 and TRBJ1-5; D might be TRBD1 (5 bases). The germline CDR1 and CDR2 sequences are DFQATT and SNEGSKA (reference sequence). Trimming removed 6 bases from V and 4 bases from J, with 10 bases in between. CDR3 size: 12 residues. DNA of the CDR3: TGCAGTGCCCCCCAGGGTAATCAGCCCCAGCATTTT. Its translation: CSAPQGNQPQHF.

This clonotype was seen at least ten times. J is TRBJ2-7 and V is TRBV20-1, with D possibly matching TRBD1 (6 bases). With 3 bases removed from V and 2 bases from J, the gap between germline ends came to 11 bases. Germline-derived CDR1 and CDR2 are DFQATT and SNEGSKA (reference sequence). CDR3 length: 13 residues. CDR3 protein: CSARWQGTYEQYF. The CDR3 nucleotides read TGCAGTGCTAGGTGGCAGGGGACCTACGAGCAGTACTTC.

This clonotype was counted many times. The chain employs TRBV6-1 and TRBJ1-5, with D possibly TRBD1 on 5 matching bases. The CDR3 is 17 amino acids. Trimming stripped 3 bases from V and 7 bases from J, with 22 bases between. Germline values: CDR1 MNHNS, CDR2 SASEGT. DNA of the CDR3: TGTGCCAGCAGTGACACCGCCGGGACTCTCACGGAACAGCCCCAGCATTTT. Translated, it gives CASSDTAGTLTEQPQHF.

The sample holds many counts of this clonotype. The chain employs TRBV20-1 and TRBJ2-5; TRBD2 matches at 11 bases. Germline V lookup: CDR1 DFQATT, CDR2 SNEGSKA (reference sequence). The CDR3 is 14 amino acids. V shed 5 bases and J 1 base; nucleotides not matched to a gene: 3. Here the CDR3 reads CSAPSGGPQETQYF. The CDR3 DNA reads TGCAGTGCTCCTAGCGGGGGGCCCCAAGAGACCCAGTACTTC.

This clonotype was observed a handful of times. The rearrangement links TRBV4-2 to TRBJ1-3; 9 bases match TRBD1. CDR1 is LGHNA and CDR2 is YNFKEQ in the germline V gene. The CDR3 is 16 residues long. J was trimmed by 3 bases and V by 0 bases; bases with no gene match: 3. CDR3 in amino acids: CASSQEAGQGGNTIYF. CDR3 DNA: TGTGCCAGCAGCCAAGAAGCGGGACAGGGTGGAAACACCATATATTTT.

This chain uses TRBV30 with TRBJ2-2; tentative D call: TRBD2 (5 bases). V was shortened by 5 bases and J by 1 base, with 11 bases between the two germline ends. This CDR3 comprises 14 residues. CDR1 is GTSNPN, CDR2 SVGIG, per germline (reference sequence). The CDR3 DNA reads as TGTGCCTGGGGAAAGGGAGTGAACACCGGGGAGCTGTTTTTT. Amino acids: CAWGKGVNTGELFF.

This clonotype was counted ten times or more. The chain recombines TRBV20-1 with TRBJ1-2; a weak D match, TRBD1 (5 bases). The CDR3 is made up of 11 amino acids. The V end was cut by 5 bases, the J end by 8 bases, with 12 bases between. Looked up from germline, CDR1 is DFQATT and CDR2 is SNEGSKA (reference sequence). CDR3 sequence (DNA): TGCAGTGCTCCCGATAGGGGCGGCTACACCTTC. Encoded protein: CSAPDRGGYTF.

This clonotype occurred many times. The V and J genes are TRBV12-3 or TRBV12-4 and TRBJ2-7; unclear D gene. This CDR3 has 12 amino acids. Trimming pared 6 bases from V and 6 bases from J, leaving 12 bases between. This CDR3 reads CASSLLPGEQYF. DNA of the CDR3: TGTGCCAGCAGCCTGCTCCCTGGCGAGCAGTACTTC.

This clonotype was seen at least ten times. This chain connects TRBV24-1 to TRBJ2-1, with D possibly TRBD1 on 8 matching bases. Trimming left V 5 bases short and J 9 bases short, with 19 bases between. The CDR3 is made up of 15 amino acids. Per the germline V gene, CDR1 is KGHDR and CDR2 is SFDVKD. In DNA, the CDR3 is TGTGCCACCAGTGGTAGGACAGGGAGGGTAGGTGAGCAGTTCTTC. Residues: CATSGRTGRVGEQFF.

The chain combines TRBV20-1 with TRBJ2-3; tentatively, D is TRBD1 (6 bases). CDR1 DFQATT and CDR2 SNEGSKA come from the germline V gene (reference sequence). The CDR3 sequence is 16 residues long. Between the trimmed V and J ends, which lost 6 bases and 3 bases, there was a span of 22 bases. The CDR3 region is CSAPPAGQYLTDTQYF. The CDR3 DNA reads TGCAGTGCCCCGCCGGCAGGACAGTACCTGACAGATACGCAGTATTTT.